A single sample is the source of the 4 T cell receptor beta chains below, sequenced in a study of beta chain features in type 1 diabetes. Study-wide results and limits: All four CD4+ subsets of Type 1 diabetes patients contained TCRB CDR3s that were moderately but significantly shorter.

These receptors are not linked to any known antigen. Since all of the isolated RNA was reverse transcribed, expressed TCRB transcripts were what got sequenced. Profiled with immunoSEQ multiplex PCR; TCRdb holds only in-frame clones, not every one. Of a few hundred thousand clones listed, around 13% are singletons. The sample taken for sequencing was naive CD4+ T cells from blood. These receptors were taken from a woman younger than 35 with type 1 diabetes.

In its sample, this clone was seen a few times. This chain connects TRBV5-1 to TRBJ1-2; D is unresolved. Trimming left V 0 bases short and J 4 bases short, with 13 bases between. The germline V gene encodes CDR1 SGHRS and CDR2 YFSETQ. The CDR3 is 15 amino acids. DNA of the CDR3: TGCGCCAGCAGCTTGGAAATATCGACAAGCTATGGCTACACCTTC. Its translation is CASSLEISTSYGYTF.

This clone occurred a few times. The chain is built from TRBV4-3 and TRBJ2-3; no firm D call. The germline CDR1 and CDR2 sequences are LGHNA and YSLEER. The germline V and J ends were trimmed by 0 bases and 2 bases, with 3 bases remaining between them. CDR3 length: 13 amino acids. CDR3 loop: CASSQDSTDTQYF. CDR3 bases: TGCGCCAGCAGCCAAGACTCCACAGATACGCAGTATTTT.

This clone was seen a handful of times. In DNA, the CDR3 is TGTGCCGCCGAGGGACAGGGTTGGTCACCCCTCCACTTT. Translation gives CAAEGQGWSPLHF. The genes are TRBV28 and TRBJ1-6, with 9 bases matching TRBD1. This CDR3 comprises 13 residues. Trimming cost V 11 bases and J 10 bases; bases outside gene matches: 9. Germline V gives CDR1 MDHEN, CDR2 SYDVKM.

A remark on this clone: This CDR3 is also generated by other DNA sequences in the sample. CDR3 loop: CASSVGDRAYEQYF. CDR3 in DNA: TGTGCCAGCAGCGTAGGGGACAGAGCCTACGAGCAGTACTTC. This rearrangement joins TRBV9 to TRBJ2-7; 7 bases agree with TRBD1. With V trimmed by 0 bases and J by 2 bases, 2 bases remained unmatched. The CDR3 extends over 14 amino acids. CDR1 and CDR2 (germline): SGDLS, YYNGEE.